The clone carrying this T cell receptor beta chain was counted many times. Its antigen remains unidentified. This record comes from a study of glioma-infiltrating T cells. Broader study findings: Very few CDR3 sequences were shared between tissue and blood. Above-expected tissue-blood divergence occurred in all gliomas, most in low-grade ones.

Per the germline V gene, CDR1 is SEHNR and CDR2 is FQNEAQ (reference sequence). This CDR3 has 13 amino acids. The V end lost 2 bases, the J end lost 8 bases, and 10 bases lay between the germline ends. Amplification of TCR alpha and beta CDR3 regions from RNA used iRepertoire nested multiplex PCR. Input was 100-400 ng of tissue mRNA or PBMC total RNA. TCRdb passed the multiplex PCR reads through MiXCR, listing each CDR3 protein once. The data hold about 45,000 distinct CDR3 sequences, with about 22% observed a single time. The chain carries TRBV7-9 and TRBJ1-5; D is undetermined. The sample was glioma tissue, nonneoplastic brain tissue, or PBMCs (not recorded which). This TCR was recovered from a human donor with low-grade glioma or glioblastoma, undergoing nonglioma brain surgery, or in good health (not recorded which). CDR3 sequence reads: CASSLTADEPQHF. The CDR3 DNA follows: TGTGCCAGCAGCTTAACAGCAGATGAGCCCCAGCATTTT.